This T cell receptor beta chain was retrieved from a study of blood T cell repertoires in COVID-19. Generated by immunoSEQ multiplex PCR, the TCRdb table keeps only in-frame clones and is missing some. The sample lists approximately 250,000 clones; around nine tenths were seen once. Germline V gene sequence: CDR1 MDHEN, CDR2 SYDVKM. The CDR3 loop spans 17 amino acids. Of note for this clone: One junction end does not reproduce the germline sequence, and a read error may be involved.

This receptor was taken from a woman in her 70s with COVID-19, enrolled during active disease. The sample was peripheral blood. The gene calls are TRBV28 and TRBJ2-5; TRBD2 aligns across 13 bases. The CDR3 sequence is CASSRLRTSGGQKTQYF. CDR3 in DNA: TGTGCCAGCAGTCGGCTTCGGACTAGCGGGGGCCAAAAGACCCAGTACTTC.